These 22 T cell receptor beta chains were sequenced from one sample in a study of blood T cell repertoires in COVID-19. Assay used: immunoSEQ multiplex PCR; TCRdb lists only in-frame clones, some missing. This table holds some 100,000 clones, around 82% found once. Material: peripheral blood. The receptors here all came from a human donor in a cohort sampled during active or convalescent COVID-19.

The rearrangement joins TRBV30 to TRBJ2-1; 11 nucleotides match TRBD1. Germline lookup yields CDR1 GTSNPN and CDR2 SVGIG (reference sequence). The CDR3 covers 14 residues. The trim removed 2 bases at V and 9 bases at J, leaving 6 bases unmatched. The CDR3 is CAWSPGTGGGEQFF. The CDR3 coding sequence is TGTGCCTGGAGTCCGGGGACAGGGGGAGGTGAGCAGTTCTTC.

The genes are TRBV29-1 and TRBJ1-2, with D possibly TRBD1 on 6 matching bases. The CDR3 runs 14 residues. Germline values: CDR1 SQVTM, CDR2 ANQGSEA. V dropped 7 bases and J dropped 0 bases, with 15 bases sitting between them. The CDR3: CSAKQGEANYGYTF. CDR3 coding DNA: TGCAGCGCTAAACAGGGAGAAGCTAACTATGGCTACACCTTC.

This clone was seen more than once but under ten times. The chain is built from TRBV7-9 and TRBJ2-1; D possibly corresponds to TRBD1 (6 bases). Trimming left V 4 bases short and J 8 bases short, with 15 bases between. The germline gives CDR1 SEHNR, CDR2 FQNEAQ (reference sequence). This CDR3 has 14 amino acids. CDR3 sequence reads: CASSSETGWDEQFF. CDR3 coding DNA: TGTGCCAGCAGCTCAGAGACAGGTTGGGATGAGCAGTTCTTC.

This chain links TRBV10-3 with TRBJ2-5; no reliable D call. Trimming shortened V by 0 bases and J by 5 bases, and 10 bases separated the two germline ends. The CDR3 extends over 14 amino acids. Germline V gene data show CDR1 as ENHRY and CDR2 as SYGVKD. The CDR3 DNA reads TGTGCCATCAGTGAGTCGGGCAGGCTGGAGACCCAGTACTTC. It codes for CAISESGRLETQYF.

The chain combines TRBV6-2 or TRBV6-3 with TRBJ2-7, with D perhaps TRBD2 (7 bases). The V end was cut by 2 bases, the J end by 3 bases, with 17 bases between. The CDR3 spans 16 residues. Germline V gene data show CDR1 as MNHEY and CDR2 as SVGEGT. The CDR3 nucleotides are TGTGCCAGCAGTTACATGGCGGCAGGGGAGGGCTACGAGCAGTACTTC. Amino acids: CASSYMAAGEGYEQYF.

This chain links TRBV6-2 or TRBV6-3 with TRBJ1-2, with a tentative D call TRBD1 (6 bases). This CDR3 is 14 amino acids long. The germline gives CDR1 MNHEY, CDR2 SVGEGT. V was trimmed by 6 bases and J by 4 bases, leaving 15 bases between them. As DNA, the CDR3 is TGTGCCAGCAGCGACCCTGGACAGATCTATGGCTACACCTTC. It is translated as CASSDPGQIYGYTF.

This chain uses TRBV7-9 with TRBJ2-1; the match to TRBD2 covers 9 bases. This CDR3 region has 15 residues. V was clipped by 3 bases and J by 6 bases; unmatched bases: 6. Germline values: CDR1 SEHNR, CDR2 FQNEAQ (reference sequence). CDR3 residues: CASSLREGGSNEQFF. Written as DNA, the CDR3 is TGTGCCAGCAGCTTGCGGGAGGGGGGTTCCAATGAGCAGTTCTTC.

The CDR3 sequence: CASSSRQGDQPQHF. DNA for the CDR3: TGTGCCAGCAGCTCGAGACAGGGGGATCAGCCCCAGCATTTT. The genes are TRBV5-8 and TRBJ1-5, with 9 bases fitting TRBD1. There are 14 residues in the CDR3. Unmatched junction bases numbered 3, after V lost 3 bases and J lost 5 bases. The germline V gene has CDR1 SGHTS and CDR2 YDEGEE.

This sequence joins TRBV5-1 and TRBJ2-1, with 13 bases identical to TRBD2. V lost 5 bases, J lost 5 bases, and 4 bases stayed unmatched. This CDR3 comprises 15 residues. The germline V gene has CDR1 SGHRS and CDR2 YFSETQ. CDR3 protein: CASRLGLAGDNEQFF. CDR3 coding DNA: TGCGCCAGCAGACTCGGACTAGCGGGGGACAATGAGCAGTTCTTC.

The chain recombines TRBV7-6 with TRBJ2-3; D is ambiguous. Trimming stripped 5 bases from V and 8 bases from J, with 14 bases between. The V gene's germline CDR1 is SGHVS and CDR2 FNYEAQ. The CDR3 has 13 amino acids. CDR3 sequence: CASSPPGETTQYF. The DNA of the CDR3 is TGTGCCAGCAGCCCTCCTGGAGAGACTACGCAGTATTTT.

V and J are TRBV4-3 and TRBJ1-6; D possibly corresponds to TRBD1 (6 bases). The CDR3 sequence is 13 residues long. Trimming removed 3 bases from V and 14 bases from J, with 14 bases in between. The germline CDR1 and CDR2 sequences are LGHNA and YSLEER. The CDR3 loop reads CASSQQMGQSLHF. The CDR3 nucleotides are TGCGCCAGCAGCCAGCAGATGGGACAATCCCTCCACTTT.

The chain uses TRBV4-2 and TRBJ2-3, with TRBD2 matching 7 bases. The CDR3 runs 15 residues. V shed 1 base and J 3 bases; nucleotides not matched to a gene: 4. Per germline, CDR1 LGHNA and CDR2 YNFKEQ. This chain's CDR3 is CASSQAGGSTDTQYF. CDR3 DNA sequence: TGTGCCAGCAGCCAAGCGGGCGGGAGTACAGATACGCAGTATTTT.

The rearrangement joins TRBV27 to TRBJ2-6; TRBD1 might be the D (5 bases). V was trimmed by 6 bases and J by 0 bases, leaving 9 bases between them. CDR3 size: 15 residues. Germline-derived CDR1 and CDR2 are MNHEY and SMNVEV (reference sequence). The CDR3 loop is CASSRTGSGANVLTF. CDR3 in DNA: TGTGCCAGCAGCCGAACAGGCTCTGGGGCCAACGTCCTGACTTTC.

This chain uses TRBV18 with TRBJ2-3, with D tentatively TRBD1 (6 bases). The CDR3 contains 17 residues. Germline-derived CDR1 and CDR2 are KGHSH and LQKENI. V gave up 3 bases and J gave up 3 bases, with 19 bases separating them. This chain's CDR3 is CASSPLRYREMTDTQYF. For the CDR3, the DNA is TGTGCCAGCTCACCGCTACGATACAGGGAAATGACAGATACGCAGTATTTT.

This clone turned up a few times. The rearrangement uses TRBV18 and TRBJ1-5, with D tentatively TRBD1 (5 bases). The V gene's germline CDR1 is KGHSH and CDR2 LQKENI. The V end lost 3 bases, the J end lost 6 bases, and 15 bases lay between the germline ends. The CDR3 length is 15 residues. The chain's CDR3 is CASSPSGGFVQPQHF. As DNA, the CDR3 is TGTGCCAGCTCACCTAGTGGGGGGTTCGTTCAGCCCCAGCATTTT.

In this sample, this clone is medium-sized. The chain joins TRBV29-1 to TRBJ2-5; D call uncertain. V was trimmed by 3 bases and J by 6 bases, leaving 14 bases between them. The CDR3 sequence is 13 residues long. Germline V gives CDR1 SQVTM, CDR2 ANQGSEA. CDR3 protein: CSVDLQVAQTQYF. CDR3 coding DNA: TGCAGCGTTGATTTGCAGGTTGCGCAGACCCAGTACTTC.

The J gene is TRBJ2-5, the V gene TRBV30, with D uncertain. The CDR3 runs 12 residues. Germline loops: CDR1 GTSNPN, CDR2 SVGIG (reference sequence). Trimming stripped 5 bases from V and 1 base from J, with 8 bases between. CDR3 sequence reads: CAWQDVQETQYF. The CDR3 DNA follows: TGTGCCTGGCAGGATGTCCAAGAGACCCAGTACTTC.

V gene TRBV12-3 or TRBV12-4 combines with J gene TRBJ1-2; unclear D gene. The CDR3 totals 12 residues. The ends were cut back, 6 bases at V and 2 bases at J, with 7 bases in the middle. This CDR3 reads CASSTWNYGYTF. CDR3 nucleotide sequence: TGTGCCAGCAGCACTTGGAACTATGGCTACACCTTC.

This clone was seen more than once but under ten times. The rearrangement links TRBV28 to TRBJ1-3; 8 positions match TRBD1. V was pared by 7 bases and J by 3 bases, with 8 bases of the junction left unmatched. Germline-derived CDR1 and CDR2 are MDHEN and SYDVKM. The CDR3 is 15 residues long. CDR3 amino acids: CASTIGGTGGNTIYF. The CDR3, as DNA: TGTGCCAGCACCATTGGGGGGACAGGTGGAAACACCATATATTTT.

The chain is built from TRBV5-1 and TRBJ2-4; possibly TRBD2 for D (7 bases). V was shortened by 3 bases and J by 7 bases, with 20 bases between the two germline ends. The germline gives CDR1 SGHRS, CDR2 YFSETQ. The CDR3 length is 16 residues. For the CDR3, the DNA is TGCGCCAGCAGCTCGTGGGGGGGCGCGGGGCAGAACATTCAGTACTTC. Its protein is CASSSWGGAGQNIQYF.

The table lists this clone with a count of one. As DNA, the CDR3 is TGTGCCAGCAGCTTTTGGGGGACAACGGAGACCCAGTACTTC. This translates into CASSFWGTTETQYF. V is TRBV7-9 and J is TRBJ2-5, with D perhaps matching TRBD1 (6 bases). Germline V CDR1 and CDR2: SEHNR, FQNEAQ (reference sequence). V was clipped by 3 bases and J by 5 bases, with 13 bases between them. The CDR3 is 14 residues long.

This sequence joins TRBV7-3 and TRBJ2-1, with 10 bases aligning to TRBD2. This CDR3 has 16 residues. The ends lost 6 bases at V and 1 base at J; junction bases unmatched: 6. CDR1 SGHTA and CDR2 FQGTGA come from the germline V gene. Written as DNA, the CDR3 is TGTGCCAGCAGTCCAGCGGGAGGGAAATCCTACAATGAGCAGTTCTTC. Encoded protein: CASSPAGGKSYNEQFF.